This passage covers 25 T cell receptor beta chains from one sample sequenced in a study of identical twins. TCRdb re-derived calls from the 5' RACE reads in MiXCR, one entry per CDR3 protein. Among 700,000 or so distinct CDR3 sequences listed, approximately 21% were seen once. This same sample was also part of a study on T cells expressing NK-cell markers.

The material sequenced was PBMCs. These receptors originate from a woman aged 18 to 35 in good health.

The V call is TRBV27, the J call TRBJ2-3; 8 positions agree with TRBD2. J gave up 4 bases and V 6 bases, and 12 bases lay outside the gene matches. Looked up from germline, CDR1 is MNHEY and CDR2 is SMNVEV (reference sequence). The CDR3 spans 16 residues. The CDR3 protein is CASSLGGGGGPDTQYF. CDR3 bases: TGTGCCAGCAGCCTCGGGGGCGGCGGGGGGCCAGATACGCAGTATTTT.

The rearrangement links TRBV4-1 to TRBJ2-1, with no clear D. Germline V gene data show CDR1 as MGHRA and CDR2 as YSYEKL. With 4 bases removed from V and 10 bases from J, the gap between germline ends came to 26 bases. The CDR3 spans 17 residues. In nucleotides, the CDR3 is TGCGCCAGCAGCCGGATGTTATTTCCCAAGCAGTTGATGGAGCAGTTCTTC. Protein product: CASSRMLFPKQLMEQFF.

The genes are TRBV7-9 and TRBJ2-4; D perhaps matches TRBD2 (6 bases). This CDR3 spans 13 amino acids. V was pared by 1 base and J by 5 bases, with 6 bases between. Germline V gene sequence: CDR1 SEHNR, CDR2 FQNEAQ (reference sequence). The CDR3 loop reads CASSLVAENIQYF. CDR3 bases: TGTGCCAGCAGCTTAGTAGCGGAAAACATTCAGTACTTC.

CDR3 DNA: TGTGCCAGCAGCTTCTCGGGGGACAGCGGGGAAGCTTTCTTT. Protein sequence: CASSFSGDSGEAFF. The rearrangement links TRBV7-3 to TRBJ1-1; TRBD1 aligns across 7 bases. Germline values: CDR1 SGHTA, CDR2 FQGTGA. The CDR3 has 14 residues. After removal of 3 bases from V and 8 bases from J, the junction contained 9 bases not matched to a gene.

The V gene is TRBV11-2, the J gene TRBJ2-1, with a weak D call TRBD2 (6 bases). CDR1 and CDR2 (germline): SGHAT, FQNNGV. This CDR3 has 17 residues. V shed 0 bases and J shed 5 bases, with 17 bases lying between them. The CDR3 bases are TGTGCCAGCAGCTTAGACGGTGCGCGGGGATCCGACAATGAGCAGTTCTTC. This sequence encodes CASSLDGARGSDNEQFF. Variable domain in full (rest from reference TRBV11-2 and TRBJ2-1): EAGVAQSPRYKIIEKRQSVAFWCNPISGHATLYWYQQILGQGPKLLIQFQNNGVVDDSQLPKDRFSAERLKGVDSTLKIQPAKLEDSAVYLCASSLDGARGSDNEQFFGPGTRLTVL.

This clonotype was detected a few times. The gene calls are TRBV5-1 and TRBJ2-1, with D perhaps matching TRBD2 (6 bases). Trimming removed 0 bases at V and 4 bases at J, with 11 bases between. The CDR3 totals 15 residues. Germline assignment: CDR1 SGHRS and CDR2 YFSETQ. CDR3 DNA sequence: TGCGCCAGCAGCTTGGACGCGGGGAGATACAATGAGCAGTTCTTC. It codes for CASSLDAGRYNEQFF.

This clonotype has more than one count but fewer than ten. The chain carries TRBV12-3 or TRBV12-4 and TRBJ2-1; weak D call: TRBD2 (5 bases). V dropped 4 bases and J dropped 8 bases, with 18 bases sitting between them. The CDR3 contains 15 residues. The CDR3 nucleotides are TGTGCCAGCAGTTCATCCCCTTTGGGAGTCGATGAGCAGTTCTTC. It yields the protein CASSSSPLGVDEQFF.

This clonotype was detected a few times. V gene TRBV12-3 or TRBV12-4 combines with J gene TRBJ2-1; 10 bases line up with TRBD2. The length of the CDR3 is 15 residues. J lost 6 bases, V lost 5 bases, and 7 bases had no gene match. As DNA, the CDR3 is TGTGCCAGCAGTAGAATAGCGGGGGGCTCCAATGAGCAGTTCTTC. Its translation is CASSRIAGGSNEQFF.

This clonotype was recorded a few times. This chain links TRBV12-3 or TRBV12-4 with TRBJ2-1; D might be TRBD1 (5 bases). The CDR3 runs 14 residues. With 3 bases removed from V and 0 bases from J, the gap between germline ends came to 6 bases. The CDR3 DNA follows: TGTGCCAGCAGTTTCGACAGCTCCTACAATGAGCAGTTCTTC. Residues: CASSFDSSYNEQFF.

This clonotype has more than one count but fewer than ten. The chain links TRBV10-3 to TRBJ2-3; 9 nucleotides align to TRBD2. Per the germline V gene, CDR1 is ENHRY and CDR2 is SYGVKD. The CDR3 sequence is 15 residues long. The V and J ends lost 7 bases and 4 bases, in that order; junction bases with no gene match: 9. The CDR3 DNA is TGTGCCATCAACGCTGGCGGGAGGGTCCCAGATACGCAGTATTTT. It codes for CAINAGGRVPDTQYF.

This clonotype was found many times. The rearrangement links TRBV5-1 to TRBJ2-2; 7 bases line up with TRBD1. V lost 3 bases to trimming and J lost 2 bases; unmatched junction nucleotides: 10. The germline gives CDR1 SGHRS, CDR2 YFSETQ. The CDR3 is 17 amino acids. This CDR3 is CASSSGSGTANTGELFF. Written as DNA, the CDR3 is TGCGCCAGCAGCTCCGGATCCGGGACAGCAAACACCGGGGAGCTGTTTTTT.

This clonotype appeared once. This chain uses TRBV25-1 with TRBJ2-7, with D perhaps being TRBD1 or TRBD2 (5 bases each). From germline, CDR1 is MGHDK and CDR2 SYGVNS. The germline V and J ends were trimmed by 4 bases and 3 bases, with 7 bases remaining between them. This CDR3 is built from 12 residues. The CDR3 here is CASSVGVYEQYF. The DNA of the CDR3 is TGTGCCAGCAGTGTGGGGGTCTACGAGCAGTACTTC.

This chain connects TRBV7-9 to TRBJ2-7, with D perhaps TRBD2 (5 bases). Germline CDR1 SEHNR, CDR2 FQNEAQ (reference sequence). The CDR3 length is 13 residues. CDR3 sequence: CATWSGGLYEQYF. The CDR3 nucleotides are TGTGCTACCTGGAGCGGCGGTCTTTACGAGCAGTACTTC. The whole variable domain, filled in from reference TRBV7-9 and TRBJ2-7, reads DTGVSQNPRHKITKRGQNVTFRCDPISEHNRLYWYRQTLGQGPEFLTYFQNEAQLEKSRLLSDRFSAERPKGSFSTLEIQRTEQGDSAMYLCATWSGGLYEQYFGPGTRLTVT.

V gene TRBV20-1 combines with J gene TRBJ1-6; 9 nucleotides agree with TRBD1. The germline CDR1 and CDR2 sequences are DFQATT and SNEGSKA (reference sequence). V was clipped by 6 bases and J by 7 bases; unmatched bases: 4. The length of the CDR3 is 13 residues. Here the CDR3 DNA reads TGCAGTGCATGGACAGGGGAAAATTCACCCCTCCACTTT. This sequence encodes CSAWTGENSPLHF.

CDR3 residues: CASSPNREKLFF. Written as DNA, the CDR3 is TGTGCCAGCAGTCCCAACCGGGAAAAACTGTTTTTT. The rearrangement uses TRBV2 and TRBJ1-4; D not certain. There are 12 residues in the CDR3. V was cut by 5 bases and J by 8 bases, with 9 bases left in between. Germline V lookup: CDR1 SNHLY, CDR2 FYNNEI.

The CDR3 protein is CASSLQMMNTEAFF. As DNA, the CDR3 is TGTGCCAGCAGTTTACAGATGATGAACACTGAAGCTTTCTTT. J is TRBJ1-1 and V is TRBV12-3 or TRBV12-4; D unclear. The germline V and J ends were trimmed by 2 bases and 0 bases, with 7 bases remaining between them. The CDR3 is made up of 14 amino acids.

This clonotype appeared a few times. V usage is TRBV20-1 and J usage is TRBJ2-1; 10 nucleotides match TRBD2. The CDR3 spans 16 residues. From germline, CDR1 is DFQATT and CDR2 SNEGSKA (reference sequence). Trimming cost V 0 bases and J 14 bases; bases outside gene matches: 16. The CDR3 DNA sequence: TGCAGTGCTAGAGACGGTGTCGGTAGCGGGAGGTTTGGGGAGTTCTTC. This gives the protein CSARDGVGSGRFGEFF.

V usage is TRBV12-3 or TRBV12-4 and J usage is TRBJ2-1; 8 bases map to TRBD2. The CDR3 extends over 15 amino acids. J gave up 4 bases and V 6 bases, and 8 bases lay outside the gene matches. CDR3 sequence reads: CASRKLASGYNEQFF. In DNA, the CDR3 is TGTGCCAGCAGAAAGTTGGCTAGCGGGTACAATGAGCAGTTCTTC.

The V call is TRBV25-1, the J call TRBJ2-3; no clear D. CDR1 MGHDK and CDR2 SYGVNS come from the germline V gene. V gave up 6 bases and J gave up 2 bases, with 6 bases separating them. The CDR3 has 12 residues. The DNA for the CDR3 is TGTGCCAGCAGAGAGGTCACAGATACGCAGTATTTT. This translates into CASREVTDTQYF.

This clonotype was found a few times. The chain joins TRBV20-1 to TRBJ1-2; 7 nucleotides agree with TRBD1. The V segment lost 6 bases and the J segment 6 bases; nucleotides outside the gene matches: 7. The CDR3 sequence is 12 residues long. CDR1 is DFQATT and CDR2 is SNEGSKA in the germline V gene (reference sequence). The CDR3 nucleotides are TGCAGTGCCCAGACAGGGAGGAATGGCTACACCTTC. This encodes CSAQTGRNGYTF.

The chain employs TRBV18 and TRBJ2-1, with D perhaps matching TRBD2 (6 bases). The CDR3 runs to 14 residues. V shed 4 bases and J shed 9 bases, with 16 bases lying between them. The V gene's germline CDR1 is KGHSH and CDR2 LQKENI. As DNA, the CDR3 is TGTGCCAGCTCACGTCAGACTAGTATCGGTGAGCAGTTCTTC. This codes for CASSRQTSIGEQFF.

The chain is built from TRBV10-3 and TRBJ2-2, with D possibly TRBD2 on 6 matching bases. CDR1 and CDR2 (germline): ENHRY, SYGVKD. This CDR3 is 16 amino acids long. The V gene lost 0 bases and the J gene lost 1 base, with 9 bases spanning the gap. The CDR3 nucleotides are TGTGCCATCAGTGAGTCGTCTAGCGTGAACACCGGGGAGCTGTTTTTT. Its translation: CAISESSSVNTGELFF.

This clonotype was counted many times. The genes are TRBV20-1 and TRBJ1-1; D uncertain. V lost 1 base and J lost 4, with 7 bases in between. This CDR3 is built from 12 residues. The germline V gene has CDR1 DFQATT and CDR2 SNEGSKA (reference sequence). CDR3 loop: CSARVGATEAFF. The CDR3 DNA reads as TGCAGTGCTAGAGTCGGCGCCACTGAAGCTTTCTTT.

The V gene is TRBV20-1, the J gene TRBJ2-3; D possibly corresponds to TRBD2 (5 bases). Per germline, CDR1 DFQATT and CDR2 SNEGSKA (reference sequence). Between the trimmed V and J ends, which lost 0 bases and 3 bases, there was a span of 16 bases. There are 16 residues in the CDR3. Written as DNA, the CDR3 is TGCAGTGCTAGAGATGTCCGCTCCGGGAAGACAGATACGCAGTATTTT. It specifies CSARDVRSGKTDTQYF.

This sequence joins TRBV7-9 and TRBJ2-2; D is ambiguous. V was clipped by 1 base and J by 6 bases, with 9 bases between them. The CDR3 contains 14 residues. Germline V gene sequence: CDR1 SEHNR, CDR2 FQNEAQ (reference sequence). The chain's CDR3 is CASSLVGSAGELFF. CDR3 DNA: TGTGCCAGCAGCTTAGTTGGTTCGGCCGGGGAGCTGTTTTTT.